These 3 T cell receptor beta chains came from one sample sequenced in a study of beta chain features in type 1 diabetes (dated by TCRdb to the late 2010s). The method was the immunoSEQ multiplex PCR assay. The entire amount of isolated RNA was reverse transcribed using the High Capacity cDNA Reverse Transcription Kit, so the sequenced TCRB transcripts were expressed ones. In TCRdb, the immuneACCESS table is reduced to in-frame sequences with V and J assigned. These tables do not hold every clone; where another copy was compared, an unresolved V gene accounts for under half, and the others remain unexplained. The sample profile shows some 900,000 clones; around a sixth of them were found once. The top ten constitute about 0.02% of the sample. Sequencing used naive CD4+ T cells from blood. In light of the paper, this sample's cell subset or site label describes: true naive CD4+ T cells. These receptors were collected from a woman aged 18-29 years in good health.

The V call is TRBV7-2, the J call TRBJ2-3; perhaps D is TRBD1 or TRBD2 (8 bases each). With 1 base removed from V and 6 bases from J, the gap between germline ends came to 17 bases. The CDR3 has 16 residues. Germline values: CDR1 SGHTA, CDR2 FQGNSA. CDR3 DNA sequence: TGTGCCAGCAGCTTAGGCGGGGGGACAGGTTCCGATACGCAGTATTTT. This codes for CASSLGGGTGSDTQYF.

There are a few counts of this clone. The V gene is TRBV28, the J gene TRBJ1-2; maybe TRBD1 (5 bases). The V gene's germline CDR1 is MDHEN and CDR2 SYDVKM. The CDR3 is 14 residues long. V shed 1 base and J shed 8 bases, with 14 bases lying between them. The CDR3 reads CASSLLDKGRGYTF. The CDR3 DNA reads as TGTGCCAGCAGTTTATTGGACAAGGGTAGGGGCTACACCTTC.

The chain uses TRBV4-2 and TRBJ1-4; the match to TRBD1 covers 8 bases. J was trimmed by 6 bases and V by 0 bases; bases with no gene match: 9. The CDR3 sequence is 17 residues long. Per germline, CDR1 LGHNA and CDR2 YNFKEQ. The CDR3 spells CASSQDLPGQGYEKLFF. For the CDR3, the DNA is TGTGCCAGCAGCCAAGATCTCCCAGGACAGGGATATGAAAAACTGTTTTTT.